The 8 T cell receptor beta chains presented below share a single source sample, sequenced in a study of regulatory T cells in long-lasting Graves disease. Investigators prepared the TCR beta libraries by applying iRepertoire HTBI primers and Arm-PCR of CDR3 regions. Each CDR3 protein gets one entry after TCRdb re-called the multiplex PCR reads with MiXCR. This table has roughly 300,000 distinct CDR3 sequences, around 20% appearing once. As to time point: persistent/refractory GD, antithyroid drugs over 5 years with positive TRAb. PBMC-extracted RNA yielded the TCR library. The source material was peripheral blood mononuclear cells (PBMCs), sampled when the disease was refractory, from a patient treated with antithyroid drugs. These receptors were collected from a female donor with Graves disease.

This clonotype was detected many times. The chain recombines TRBV10-2 with TRBJ2-5; 9 bases map to TRBD1. The CDR3 contains 15 residues. Germline assignment: CDR1 WSHSY and CDR2 SAAADI. V shed 6 bases, J shed 4 bases, and the junction held 9 bases outside the gene matches. As DNA, the CDR3 is TGCGCCAGCAGGCGACAGGGGGGGATCGGAGAGACCCAGTACTTC. Translation: CASRRQGGIGETQYF.

In its sample, this clonotype was seen many times. The rearrangement uses TRBV18 and TRBJ2-4; 7 nucleotides align to TRBD1. The V segment lost 3 bases and the J segment 9 bases; nucleotides outside the gene matches: 5. The CDR3 sequence is 13 residues long. The germline CDR1 and CDR2 sequences are KGHSH and LQKENI. The CDR3 sequence is CASSPTGQSIQYF. The CDR3 coding sequence is TGTGCCAGCTCACCGACAGGGCAAAGCATTCAGTACTTC.

This clonotype came up many times. The chain is built from TRBV7-9 and TRBJ1-4, with 11 bases identical to TRBD1. The V and J ends lost 5 bases and 0 bases, in that order; junction bases with no gene match: 11. CDR1 is SEHNR and CDR2 is FQNEAQ in the germline V gene (reference sequence). The CDR3 is 19 amino acids. CDR3 amino acids: CASSAGTGGIPATNEKLFF. The DNA of the CDR3 is TGTGCCAGCAGCGCCGGGACAGGGGGTATTCCTGCAACTAATGAAAAACTGTTTTTT.

This rearrangement joins TRBV19 to TRBJ1-6; D ambiguous. CDR1 LNHDA and CDR2 SQIVND come from the germline V gene (reference sequence). This CDR3 contains 12 residues. The ends were cut back, 6 bases at V and 8 bases at J, with 8 bases in the middle. The CDR3 loop is CASSLLDSPLHF. CDR3 coding DNA: TGTGCCAGTAGCTTATTGGATTCACCCCTCCACTTT.

CDR3 nucleotide sequence: TGTGCCAGCAGTGAATTGGGGGAGGACACTGAAGCTTTCTTT. Protein sequence: CASSELGEDTEAFF. The V and J genes are TRBV25-1 and TRBJ1-1, with D possibly TRBD1 on 5 matching bases. Germline-derived CDR1 and CDR2 are MGHDK and SYGVNS. CDR3 size: 14 residues. V lost 1 base and J lost 3, with 9 bases in between.

The rearrangement uses TRBV20-1 and TRBJ1-6; D perhaps matches TRBD1 (6 bases). Germline V gene lookup returns CDR1 DFQATT and CDR2 SNEGSKA (reference sequence). V lost 0 bases and J lost 3, with 9 bases in between. This CDR3 is built from 15 residues. The CDR3 spells CSAREPQGYNSPLHF. The CDR3 DNA follows: TGCAGTGCTAGAGAGCCACAGGGCTATAATTCACCCCTCCACTTT.

The rearrangement links TRBV3-1 to TRBJ1-6, with 7 positions matching TRBD1. This CDR3 spans 16 amino acids. Germline CDR1 LGHDT, CDR2 YNNKEL (reference sequence). V was clipped by 4 bases and J by 2 bases; unmatched bases: 5. The CDR3 nucleotides read TGTGCCAGCAGCCGTACAGGGGTAACCTATAATTCACCCCTCCACTTT. This encodes CASSRTGVTYNSPLHF. The variable domain in full, with the rest retrieved from reference TRBV3-1 and TRBJ1-6, is DTAVSQTPKYLVTQMGNDKSIKCEQNLGHDTMYWYKQDSKKFLKIMFSYNNKELIINETVPNRFSPKSPDKAHLNLHINSLELGDSAVYFCASSRTGVTYNSPLHFGNGTRLTVT.

This clonotype was seen a handful of times. DNA for the CDR3: TGTGCCAGCGCTCGGAGCTCCTATAATTCACCCCTCCACTTT. Encoded protein: CASARSSYNSPLHF. The chain employs TRBV25-1 and TRBJ1-6; D uncertain. The CDR3 runs to 14 residues. V was trimmed by 8 bases and J by 0 bases, leaving 8 bases between them. Looked up from germline, CDR1 is MGHDK and CDR2 is SYGVNS.